The T cell receptor (beta chain) described here comes from a study of T cells in Graves' hyperthyroidism and ophthalmopathy. General study points: With a median lead of around 6.7 months before onset, the model predicted ophthalmopathy.

Amplification of TCR beta CDR3 regions used RNA as the template. Initially, a first-round RT-PCR of the TCR CDR3 employed the HTBI primer set. A single record per CDR3 protein comes from TCRdb applying MiXCR to the multiplex PCR reads. The sample comprises 300,000 to 500,000 distinct CDR3 sequences, over 11% of which are singletons, and over 25% rests with the top ten. Per the germline V gene, CDR1 is SNHLY and CDR2 is FYNNEI. The germline V and J ends were trimmed by 6 bases and 5 bases, with 13 bases remaining between them. The CDR3 spans 13 residues. This clonotype was seen more than once but under ten times. Its antigen is undetermined.

The chain carries TRBV2 and TRBJ1-1; tentative D call: TRBD1 (5 bases). This clonotype was sampled from a man aged 50 to 60 with Graves' ophthalmopathy. The specimen sequenced was blood. DNA for the CDR3: TGTGCCAGCAGGAGTGGGGGTGAGACTGAAGCTTTCTTT. As protein: CASRSGGETEAFF.